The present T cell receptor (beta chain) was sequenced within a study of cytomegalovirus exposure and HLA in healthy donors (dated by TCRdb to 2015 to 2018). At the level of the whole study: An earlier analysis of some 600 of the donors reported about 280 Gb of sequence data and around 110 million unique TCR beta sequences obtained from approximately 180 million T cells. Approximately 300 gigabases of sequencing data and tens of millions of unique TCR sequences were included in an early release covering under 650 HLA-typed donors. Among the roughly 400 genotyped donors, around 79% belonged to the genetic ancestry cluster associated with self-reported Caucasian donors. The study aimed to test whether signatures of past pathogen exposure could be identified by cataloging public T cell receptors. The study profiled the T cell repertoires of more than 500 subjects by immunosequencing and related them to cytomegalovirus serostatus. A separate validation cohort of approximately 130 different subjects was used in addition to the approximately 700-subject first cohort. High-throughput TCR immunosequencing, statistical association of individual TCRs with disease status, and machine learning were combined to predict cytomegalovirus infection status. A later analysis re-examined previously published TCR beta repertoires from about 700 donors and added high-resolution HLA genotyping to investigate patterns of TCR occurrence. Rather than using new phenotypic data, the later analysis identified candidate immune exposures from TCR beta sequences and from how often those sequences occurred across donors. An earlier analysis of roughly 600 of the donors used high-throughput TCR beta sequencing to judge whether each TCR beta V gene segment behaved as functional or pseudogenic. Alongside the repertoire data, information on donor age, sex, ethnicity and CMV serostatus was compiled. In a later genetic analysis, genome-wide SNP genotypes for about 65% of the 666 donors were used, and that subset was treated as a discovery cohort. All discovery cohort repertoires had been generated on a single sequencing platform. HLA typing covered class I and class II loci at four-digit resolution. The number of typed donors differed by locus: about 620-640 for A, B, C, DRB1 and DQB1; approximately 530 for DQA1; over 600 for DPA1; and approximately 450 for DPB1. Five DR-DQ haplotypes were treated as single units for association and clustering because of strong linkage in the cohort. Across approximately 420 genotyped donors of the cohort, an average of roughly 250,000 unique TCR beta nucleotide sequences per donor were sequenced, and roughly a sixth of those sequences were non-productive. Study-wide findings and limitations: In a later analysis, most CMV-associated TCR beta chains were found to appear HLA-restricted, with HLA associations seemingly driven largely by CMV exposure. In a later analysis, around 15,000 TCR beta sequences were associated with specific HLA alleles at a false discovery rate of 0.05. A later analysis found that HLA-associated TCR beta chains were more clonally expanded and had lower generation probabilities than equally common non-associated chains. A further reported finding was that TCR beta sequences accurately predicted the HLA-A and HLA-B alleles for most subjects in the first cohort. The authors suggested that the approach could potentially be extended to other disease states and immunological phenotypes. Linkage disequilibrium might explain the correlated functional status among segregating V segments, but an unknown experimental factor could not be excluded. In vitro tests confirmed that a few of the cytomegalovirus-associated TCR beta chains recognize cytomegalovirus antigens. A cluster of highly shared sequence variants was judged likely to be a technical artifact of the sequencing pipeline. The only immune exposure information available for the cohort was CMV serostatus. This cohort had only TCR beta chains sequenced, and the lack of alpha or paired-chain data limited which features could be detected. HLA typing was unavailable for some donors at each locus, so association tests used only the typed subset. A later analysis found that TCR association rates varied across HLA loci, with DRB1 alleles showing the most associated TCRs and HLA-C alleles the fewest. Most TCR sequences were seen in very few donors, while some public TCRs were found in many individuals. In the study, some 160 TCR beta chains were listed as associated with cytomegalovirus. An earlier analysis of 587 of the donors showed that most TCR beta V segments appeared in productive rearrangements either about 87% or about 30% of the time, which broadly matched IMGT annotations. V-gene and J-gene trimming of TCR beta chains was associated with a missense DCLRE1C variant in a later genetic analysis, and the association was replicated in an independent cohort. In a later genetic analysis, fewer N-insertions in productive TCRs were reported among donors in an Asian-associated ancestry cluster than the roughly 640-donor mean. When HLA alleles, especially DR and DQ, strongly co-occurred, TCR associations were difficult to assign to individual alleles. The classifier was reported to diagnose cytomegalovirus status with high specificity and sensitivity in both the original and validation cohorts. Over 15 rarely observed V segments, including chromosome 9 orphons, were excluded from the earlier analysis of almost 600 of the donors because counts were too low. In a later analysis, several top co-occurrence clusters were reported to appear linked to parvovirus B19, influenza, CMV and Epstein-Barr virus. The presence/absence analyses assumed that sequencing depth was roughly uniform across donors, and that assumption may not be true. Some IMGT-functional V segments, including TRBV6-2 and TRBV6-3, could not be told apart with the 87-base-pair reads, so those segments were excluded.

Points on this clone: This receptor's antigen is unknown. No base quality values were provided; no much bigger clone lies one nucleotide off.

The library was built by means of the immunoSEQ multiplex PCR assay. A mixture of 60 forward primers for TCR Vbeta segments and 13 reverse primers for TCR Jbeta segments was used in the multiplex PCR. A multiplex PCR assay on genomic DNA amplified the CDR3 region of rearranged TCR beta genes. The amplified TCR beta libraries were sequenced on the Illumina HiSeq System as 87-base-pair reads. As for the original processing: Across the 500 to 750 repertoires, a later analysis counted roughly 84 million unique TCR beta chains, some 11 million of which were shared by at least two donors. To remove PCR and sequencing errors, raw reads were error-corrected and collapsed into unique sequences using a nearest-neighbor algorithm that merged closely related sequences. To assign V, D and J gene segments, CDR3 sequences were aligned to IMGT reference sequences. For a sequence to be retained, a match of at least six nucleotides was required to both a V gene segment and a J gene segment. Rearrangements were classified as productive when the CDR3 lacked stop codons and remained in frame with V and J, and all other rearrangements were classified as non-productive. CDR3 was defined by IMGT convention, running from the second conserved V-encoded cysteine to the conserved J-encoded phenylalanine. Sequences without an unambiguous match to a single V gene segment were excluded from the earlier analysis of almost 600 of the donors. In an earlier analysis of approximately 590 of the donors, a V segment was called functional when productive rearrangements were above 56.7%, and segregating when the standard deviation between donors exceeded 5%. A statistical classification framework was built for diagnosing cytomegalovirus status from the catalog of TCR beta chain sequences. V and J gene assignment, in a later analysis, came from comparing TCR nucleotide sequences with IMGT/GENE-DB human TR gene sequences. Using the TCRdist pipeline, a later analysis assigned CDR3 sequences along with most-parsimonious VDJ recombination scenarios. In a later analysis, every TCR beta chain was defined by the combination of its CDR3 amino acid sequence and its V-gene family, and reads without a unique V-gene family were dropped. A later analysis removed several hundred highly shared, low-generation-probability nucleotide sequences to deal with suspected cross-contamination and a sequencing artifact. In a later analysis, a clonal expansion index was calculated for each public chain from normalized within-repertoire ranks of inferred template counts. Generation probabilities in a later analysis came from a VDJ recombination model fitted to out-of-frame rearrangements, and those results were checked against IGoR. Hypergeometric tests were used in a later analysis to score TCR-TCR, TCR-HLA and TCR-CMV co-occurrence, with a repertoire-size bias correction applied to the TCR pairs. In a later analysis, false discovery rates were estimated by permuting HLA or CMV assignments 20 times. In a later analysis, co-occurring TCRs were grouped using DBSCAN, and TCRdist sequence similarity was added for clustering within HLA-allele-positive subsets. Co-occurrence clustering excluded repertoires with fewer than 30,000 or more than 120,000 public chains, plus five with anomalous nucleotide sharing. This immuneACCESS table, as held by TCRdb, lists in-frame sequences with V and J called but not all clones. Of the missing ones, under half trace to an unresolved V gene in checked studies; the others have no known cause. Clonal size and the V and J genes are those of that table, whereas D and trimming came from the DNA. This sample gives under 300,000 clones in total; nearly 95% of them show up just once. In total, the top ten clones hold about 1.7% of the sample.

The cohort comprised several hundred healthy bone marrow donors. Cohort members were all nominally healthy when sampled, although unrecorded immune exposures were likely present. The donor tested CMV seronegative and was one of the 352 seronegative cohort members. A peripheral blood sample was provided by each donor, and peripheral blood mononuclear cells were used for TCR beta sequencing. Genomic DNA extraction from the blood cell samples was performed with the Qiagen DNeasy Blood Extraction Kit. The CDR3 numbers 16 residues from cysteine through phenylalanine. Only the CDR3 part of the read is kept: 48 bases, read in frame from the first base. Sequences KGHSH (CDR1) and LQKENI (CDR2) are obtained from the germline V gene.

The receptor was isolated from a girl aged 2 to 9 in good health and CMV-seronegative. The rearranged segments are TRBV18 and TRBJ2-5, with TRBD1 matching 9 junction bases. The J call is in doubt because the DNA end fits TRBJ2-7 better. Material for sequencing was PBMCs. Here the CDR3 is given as CASSPRSGTGRNEQYF. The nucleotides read TGTGCCAGCTCACCACGATCCGGGACAGGGAGAAACGAGCAGTACTTC.